Shown below are 21 T cell receptor beta chains from a single sample sequenced in a study of identical twins. Each CDR3 protein is one row after TCRdb ran MiXCR on the 5' RACE reads. The sample contains around 1.7 million distinct CDR3 sequences, 25% to 35% of which appear only once. The material sequenced was cord blood. All receptors derive from a newborn girl in good health.

This chain connects TRBV6-1 to TRBJ2-7; TRBD2 matches at 8 bases. The CDR3 consists of 16 residues. Trimming at V came to 6 bases and at J to 7 bases, leaving 17 bases not matched to a gene. Germline loops: CDR1 MNHNS, CDR2 SASEGT. The chain's CDR3 is CASSRDSGMAYNEQYF. DNA of the CDR3: TGTGCCAGCAGCAGGGATAGCGGGATGGCCTACAATGAGCAGTACTTC.

This clonotype occurred a few times. The gene calls are TRBV7-9 and TRBJ2-3, with D maybe TRBD2 (5 bases). The V gene lost 4 bases and the J gene lost 2 bases, with 7 bases spanning the gap. CDR3 length equals 13 residues. CDR1 and CDR2 from the germline V gene are SEHNR and FQNEAQ (reference sequence). CDR3 sequence (DNA): TGTGCCAGCAGCTCGGACTTCACAGATACGCAGTATTTT. It encodes CASSSDFTDTQYF.

Concerning this clonotype itself: Sequence at one end of the junction differs from germline and may be a read error. CDR3 sequence: CANSQGVPGDTQYF. CDR3 DNA sequence: TGTGCCAACAGCCAAGGGGTTCCGGGAGATACGCAGTATTTT. This chain uses TRBV4-2 with TRBJ2-3; tentative D call: TRBD1 (5 bases). The CDR3 extends over 14 amino acids. From germline, CDR1 is LGHNA and CDR2 YNFKEQ.

The chain is built from TRBV4-2 and TRBJ1-6, with TRBD1 matching 9 bases. The CDR3 runs to 17 residues. V shed 1 base and J 9 bases; nucleotides not matched to a gene: 10. CDR1 is LGHNA and CDR2 is YNFKEQ in the germline V gene. CDR3 in DNA: TGTGCCAGCAGCCAAGGGGAAGGACAGGGGTACAGTTCACCCCTCCACTTT. It translates to CASSQGEGQGYSSPLHF.

This clonotype came up a few times. V gene TRBV4-1 combines with J gene TRBJ2-1, with 15 bases lining up with TRBD2. With 1 base clipped from V and 8 bases from J, the junction kept 3 bases outside the gene matches. The CDR3 totals 16 residues. Germline assignment: CDR1 MGHRA and CDR2 YSYEKL. CDR3 coding DNA: TGCGCCAGCAGCCAAGGGACTAGCGGGGGGGCTCATGAGCAGTTCTTC. Translating it yields CASSQGTSGGAHEQFF.

The chain couples TRBV7-2 to TRBJ2-1; no clear D gene. The last part of the DNA fits TRBJ2-7 better; the J call may be wrong. This CDR3 comprises 13 residues. Germline CDR1 SGHTA, CDR2 FQGNSA. CDR3 in DNA: TGTGCCAGCAGCCCTGGATCTCACAATGAGCAGTACTTC. It codes for CASSPGSHNEQYF.

This clonotype has more than one count but fewer than ten. J is TRBJ2-1 and V is TRBV3-1; D might be TRBD2 (6 bases). The DNA end is a closer match to TRBJ2-7, so the J assignment may be wrong. The CDR3 length is 13 residues. From germline, CDR1 is LGHDT and CDR2 YNNKEL (reference sequence). The CDR3 region has the DNA TGTGCCAGCAGCCACACTAGCACCAATGAGCAGTACTTC. Its translation: CASSHTSTNEQYF.

Of note for this clonotype: A read error may be the cause here, since a much bigger clone is one base away. The chain carries TRBV4-1 and TRBJ2-1, with unresolved D. Trimming took 1 base from V and 10 from J, leaving 14 bases between them. Germline V gives CDR1 MGHRA, CDR2 YSYEKL. CDR3 length: 14 amino acids. The CDR3: CASSQGDYSYEQFF. The CDR3 DNA is TGCGCCAGCAGCCAAGGGGATTACAGCTACGAGCAGTTCTTC.

To note about this clonotype: This may be a read error: a much more frequent sequence differs by one nucleotide. This chain links TRBV6-1 with TRBJ1-4; D is unclear. The V end was cut by 6 bases, the J end by 1 base, with 3 bases between. In germline, CDR1 is MNHNS, CDR2 SASEGT. The CDR3 length is 12 residues. The CDR3 DNA follows: TGTGCCAGCAGGGAAACTAATGAAAAACTGTTTTTT. Translated: CASRETNEKLFF.

This chain uses TRBV4-1 with TRBJ2-2; TRBD2 aligns across 7 bases. V dropped 1 base and J dropped 9; count of bases not matched to a gene: 14. This CDR3 has 17 amino acids. CDR1 MGHRA and CDR2 YSYEKL come from the germline V gene. CDR3 nucleotides: TGCGCCAGCAGCCAAGGCCAAGGGAGGGATTCGCACCGGGAGCTGTTTTTT. It specifies CASSQGQGRDSHRELFF.

V gene TRBV20-1 combines with J gene TRBJ2-7; 11 bases are a match to TRBD2. Per the germline V gene, CDR1 is DFQATT and CDR2 is SNEGSKA (reference sequence). Trimming at V came to 1 base and at J to 2 bases, leaving 4 bases not matched to a gene. The CDR3 loop spans 15 amino acids. CDR3: CSARGISGGAYEQYF. CDR3 nucleotide sequence: TGCAGTGCTAGAGGCATTAGCGGGGGGGCCTACGAGCAGTACTTC.

The chain combines TRBV11-2 with TRBJ1-2, with D possibly matching TRBD1 (6 bases). The CDR3 consists of 12 residues. Per germline, CDR1 SGHAT and CDR2 FQNNGV. V lost 0 bases and J lost 8, with 7 bases in between. This chain's CDR3 is CASSLDGQGYTF. CDR3 nucleotide sequence: TGTGCCAGCAGCTTAGACGGACAGGGCTACACCTTC.

The chain joins TRBV7-8 to TRBJ2-3; TRBD2 matches at 9 bases. After removal of 2 bases from V and 8 bases from J, the junction contained 11 bases not matched to a gene. From germline, CDR1 is SGHVS and CDR2 FQNEAQ. The length of the CDR3 is 16 residues. In DNA, the CDR3 is TGTGCCAGCAGCTTACCCCTCGCTAGCGGGGATGTTACGCAGTATTTT. The encoded protein is CASSLPLASGDVTQYF. Variable domain in full (rest from reference TRBV7-8 and TRBJ2-3): GAGVSQSPRYKVAKRGQDVALRCDPISGHVSLFWYQQALGQGPEFLTYFQNEAQLDKSGLPSDRFFAERPEGSVSTLKIQRTQQEDSAVYLCASSLPLASGDVTQYFGPGTRLTVL.

This rearrangement joins TRBV29-1 to TRBJ1-2; weak D call: TRBD1 (6 bases). The CDR3 contains 13 residues. Trimming shortened V by 4 bases and J by 4 bases, and 13 bases separated the two germline ends. CDR1 is SQVTM and CDR2 is ANQGSEA in the germline V gene. CDR3 amino acids: CSVVGGAPYGYTF. For the CDR3, the DNA is TGCAGCGTTGTGGGGGGGGCGCCCTATGGCTACACCTTC.

This clonotype was seen more than once but under ten times. CDR3 protein: CASSFGEQPQHF. The CDR3 bases are TGTGCCAGCAGCTTTGGGGAGCAGCCCCAGCATTTT. The rearrangement uses TRBV5-6 and TRBJ1-5; D remains ambiguous. The CDR3 contains 12 residues. Per germline, CDR1 SGHDT and CDR2 YYEEEE. Trimming stripped 2 bases from V and 7 bases from J, with 7 bases between.

The J gene is TRBJ2-7, the V gene TRBV5-1, with D maybe TRBD1 (5 bases). Deletions cut 3 bases from V and 3 bases from J, with 19 bases between. Germline V CDR1 and CDR2: SGHRS, YFSETQ. This CDR3 comprises 16 residues. The CDR3 coding sequence is TGCGCCAGCAGCTCCGACAGATATTTAAGAGGCTACGAGCAGTACGTC. This sequence encodes CASSSDRYLRGYEQYV.

The CDR3 region is CASSTTSYQPQHF. For the CDR3, the DNA is TGTGCCAGCAGTACGACCAGCTATCAGCCCCAGCATTTT. This chain uses TRBV6-2 or TRBV6-3 with TRBJ1-5; D unclear. V lost 5 bases and J 5 bases, leaving 10 bases between the germline ends. The CDR3 covers 13 residues. The germline V gene has CDR1 MNHEY and CDR2 SVGEGT.

The chain recombines TRBV27 with TRBJ2-1, with D perhaps given as TRBD1 or TRBD2 (5 bases each). From germline, CDR1 is MNHEY and CDR2 SMNVEV (reference sequence). V was shortened by 5 bases and J by 8 bases, with 19 bases between the two germline ends. The length of the CDR3 is 15 residues. CDR3 protein: CASSPLALGADEQFF. In nucleotides, the CDR3 is TGTGCCAGCAGTCCTTTAGCGTTAGGGGCCGATGAGCAGTTCTTC.

This clonotype was seen only a few times. J is TRBJ2-1 and V is TRBV28, with a weak D call TRBD2 (5 bases). The germline gives CDR1 MDHEN, CDR2 SYDVKM. V dropped 6 bases and J dropped 9 bases, with 12 bases sitting between them. The CDR3 is 12 amino acids. The CDR3 here is CASRPTRGEQFF. The CDR3 region has the DNA TGTGCCAGCAGGCCTACTAGAGGTGAGCAGTTCTTC.

This clonotype was counted between two and nine times. CDR3 loop: CSVRTSGIGYEQYF. In DNA form, the CDR3 reads TGCAGTGTTCGGACTAGCGGGATTGGGTACGAGCAGTACTTC. The rearrangement joins TRBV20-1 to TRBJ2-7; 12 bases are shared with TRBD2. Germline V gene lookup returns CDR1 DFQATT and CDR2 SNEGSKA (reference sequence). The trim removed 7 bases at V and 4 bases at J, leaving 8 bases unmatched. CDR3 size: 14 residues.

The V call is TRBV20-1, the J call TRBJ2-3; TRBD2 is a possible D gene (5 bases). CDR3 length equals 13 residues. From germline, CDR1 is DFQATT and CDR2 SNEGSKA (reference sequence). The CDR3 loop reads CRVGRRGTDTQYF. CDR3 DNA: TGCAGGGTCGGTAGGCGGGGCACAGATACGCAGTATTTT.